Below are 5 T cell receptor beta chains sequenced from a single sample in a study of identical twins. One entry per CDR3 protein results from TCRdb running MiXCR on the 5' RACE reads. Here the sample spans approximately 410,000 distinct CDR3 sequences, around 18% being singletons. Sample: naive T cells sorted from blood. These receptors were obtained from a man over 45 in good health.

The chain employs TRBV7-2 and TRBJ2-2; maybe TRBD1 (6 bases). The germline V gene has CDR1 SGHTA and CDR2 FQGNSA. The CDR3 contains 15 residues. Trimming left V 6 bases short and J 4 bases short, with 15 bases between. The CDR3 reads CASRQTSGATGELFF. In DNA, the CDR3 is TGTGCCAGCAGACAAACATCAGGGGCCACCGGGGAGCTGTTTTTT.

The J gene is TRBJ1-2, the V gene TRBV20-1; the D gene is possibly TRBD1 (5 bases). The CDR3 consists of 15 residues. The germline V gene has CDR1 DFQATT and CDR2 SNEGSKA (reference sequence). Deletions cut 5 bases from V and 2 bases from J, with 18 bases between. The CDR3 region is CSAGAGLRTNYGYTF. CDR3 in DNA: TGCAGTGCTGGAGCAGGGCTCCGAACAAACTATGGCTACACCTTC.

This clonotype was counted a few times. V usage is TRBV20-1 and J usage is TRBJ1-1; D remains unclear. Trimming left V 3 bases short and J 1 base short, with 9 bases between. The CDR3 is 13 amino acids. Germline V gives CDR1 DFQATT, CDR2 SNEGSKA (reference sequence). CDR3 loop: CSARSRENTEAFF. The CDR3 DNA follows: TGCAGTGCTAGGAGTCGGGAGAACACTGAAGCTTTCTTT.

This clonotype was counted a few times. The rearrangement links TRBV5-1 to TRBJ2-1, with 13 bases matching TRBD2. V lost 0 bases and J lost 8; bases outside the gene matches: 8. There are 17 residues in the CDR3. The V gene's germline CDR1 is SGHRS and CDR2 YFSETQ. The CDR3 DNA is TGCGCCAGCAGCTTGGACCCTACTAGCGGGGGGGCCTATGAGCAGTTCTTC. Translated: CASSLDPTSGGAYEQFF. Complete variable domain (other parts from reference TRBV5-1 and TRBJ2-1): KAGVTQTPRYLIKTRGQQVTLSCSPISGHRSVSWYQQTPGQGLQFLFEYFSETQRNKGNFPGRFSGRQFSNSRSEMNVSTLELGDSALYLCASSLDPTSGGAYEQFFGPGTRLTVL.

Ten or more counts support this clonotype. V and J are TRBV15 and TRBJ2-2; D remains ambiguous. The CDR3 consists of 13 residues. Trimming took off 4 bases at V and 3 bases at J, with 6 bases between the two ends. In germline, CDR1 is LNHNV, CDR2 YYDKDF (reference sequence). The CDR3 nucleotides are TGTGCCACCAGCAAGAGAGACACCGGGGAGCTGTTTTTT. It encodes CATSKRDTGELFF.